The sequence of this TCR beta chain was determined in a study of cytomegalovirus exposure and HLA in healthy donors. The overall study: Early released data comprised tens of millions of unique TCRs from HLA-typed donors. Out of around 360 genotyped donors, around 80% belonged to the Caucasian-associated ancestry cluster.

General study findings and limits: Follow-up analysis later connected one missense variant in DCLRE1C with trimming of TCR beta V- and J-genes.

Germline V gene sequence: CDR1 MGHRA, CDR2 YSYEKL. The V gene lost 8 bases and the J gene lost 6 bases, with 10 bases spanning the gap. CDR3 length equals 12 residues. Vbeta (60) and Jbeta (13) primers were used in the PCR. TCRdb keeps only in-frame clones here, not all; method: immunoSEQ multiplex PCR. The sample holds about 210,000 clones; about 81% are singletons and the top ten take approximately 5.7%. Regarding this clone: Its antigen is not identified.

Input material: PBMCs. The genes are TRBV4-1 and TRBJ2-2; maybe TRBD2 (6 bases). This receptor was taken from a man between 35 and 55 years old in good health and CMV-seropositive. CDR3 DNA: TGCGCCAGCTCGGAGGGTCCCGGGGAGCTGTTTTTT. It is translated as CASSEGPGELFF.